Listed here are 29 T cell receptor beta chains from one sample, sequenced in a study of blood T cell repertoires in COVID-19. Only in-frame clones appear in the TCRdb table, and some are missing; sequencing was by immunoSEQ multiplex PCR. The sample includes about 100,000 clones, about 90% seen only once; the top ten take over 7%. Sequencing was done on a sample of peripheral blood. These TCRs come from a man aged 25 to 45 in a cohort sampled during active COVID-19.

V usage is TRBV28 and J usage is TRBJ1-5; 8 nucleotides agree with TRBD1. The CDR3 loop spans 12 amino acids. In germline, CDR1 is MDHEN, CDR2 SYDVKM. V lost 6 bases and J lost 5; bases outside the gene matches: 0. CDR3 region: CASRTGDQPQHF. CDR3 DNA sequence: TGTGCCAGCAGGACAGGGGATCAGCCCCAGCATTTT.

V usage is TRBV6-4 and J usage is TRBJ2-6, with no clear D. Germline values: CDR1 MRHNA, CDR2 SNTAGT. This CDR3 has 15 amino acids. V lost 0 bases, J lost 4 bases, and 7 bases lay in between. CDR3 DNA sequence: TGTGCCAGCAGTGACTCCCAGATGGGGGCCAACGTCCTGACTTTC. Translating gives CASSDSQMGANVLTF.

The J gene is TRBJ1-1, the V gene TRBV18; D call uncertain. In germline, CDR1 is KGHSH, CDR2 LQKENI. The CDR3 length is 14 residues. With 3 bases removed from V and 6 bases from J, the gap between germline ends came to 14 bases. In DNA, the CDR3 is TGTGCCAGCTCACCCAATAGTCTACTCGCTGAAGCTTTCTTT. This codes for CASSPNSLLAEAFF. Full variable domain (rest looked up from reference TRBV18 and TRBJ1-1): NAGVMQNPRHLVRRRGQEARLRCSPMKGHSHVYWYRQLPEEGLKFMVYLQKENIIDESGMPKERFSAEFPKEGPSILRIQQVVRGDSAAYFCASSPNSLLAEAFFGQGTRLTVV.

The gene calls are TRBV10-1 and TRBJ1-6, with 8 bases lining up with TRBD1. CDR3 length: 14 amino acids. The V gene end was trimmed by 6 bases and the J gene end by 10 bases; junction bases not matched to a gene: 8. The germline gives CDR1 WNHNN, CDR2 SYGVQD (reference sequence). CDR3 nucleotide sequence: TGCGCCAGCAGCCCCGGACAGGGAGTATCACCCCTCCACTTT. This gives the protein CASSPGQGVSPLHF.

This chain connects TRBV29-1 to TRBJ1-2; a weak D match, TRBD1 (5 bases). Trimming left V 3 bases short and J 0 bases short, with 14 bases between. The length of the CDR3 is 15 residues. The germline gives CDR1 SQVTM, CDR2 ANQGSEA. CDR3 sequence: CSVDSTGTANYGYTF. CDR3 DNA: TGCAGCGTTGATTCCACCGGGACTGCTAACTATGGCTACACCTTC.

This clone was observed a single time. This chain connects TRBV6-5 to TRBJ1-6; TRBD1 matches 9 bases. Germline V gene data show CDR1 as MNHEY and CDR2 as SVGAGI. The CDR3 has 15 amino acids. V shed 2 bases, J shed 10 bases, and the junction held 6 bases outside the gene matches. The CDR3 region has the DNA TGTGCCAGCAGTTACCTGGACAGGGGCAACTCACCCCTCCACTTT. This translates into CASSYLDRGNSPLHF.

Concerning this clone: This specimen includes other DNA sequences encoding the same CDR3. This chain connects TRBV3-1 (or the pseudogene TRBV3-2) to TRBJ1-1; the D gene is possibly TRBD1 (6 bases). V was clipped by 0 bases and J by 11 bases, with 10 bases between them. The CDR3 consists of 12 residues. Germline V CDR1 and CDR2: LGHDT, YNNKEL (reference sequence). CDR3 coding DNA: TGTGCCAGCAGCCAAGAACGGCAGGGGGCTTTCTTT. Residues: CASSQERQGAFF.

The DNA of the CDR3 is TGTGCCAGCAGCTTAGAACATGATCCTAGCACAGATACGCAGTATTTT. Its protein product is CASSLEHDPSTDTQYF. V gene TRBV7-2 combines with J gene TRBJ2-3, with unresolved D. V was clipped by 1 base and J by 0 bases, with 11 bases between them. From germline, CDR1 is SGHTA and CDR2 FQGNSA. The CDR3 is made up of 16 amino acids.

The V call is TRBV19, the J call TRBJ1-1; D possibly corresponds to TRBD1 (6 bases). Germline values: CDR1 LNHDA, CDR2 SQIVND (reference sequence). CDR3 size: 18 residues. V was clipped by 1 base and J by 4 bases, with 22 bases between them. CDR3: CASSIVLGAGREGTEAFF. The CDR3 DNA reads TGTGCCAGTAGTATAGTGTTGGGGGCTGGAAGGGAGGGCACTGAAGCTTTCTTT.

This clone is a singleton in its sample. The chain has TRBV27 and TRBJ2-3, with 8 bases aligning to TRBD1. The germline V gene has CDR1 MNHEY and CDR2 SMNVEV (reference sequence). The CDR3 runs 16 residues. The V gene end was trimmed by 5 bases and the J gene end by 5 bases; junction bases not matched to a gene: 12. CDR3 coding DNA: TGTGCCAGCAGTCCGAGGTTGCAGGGGGCGGAAGATACGCAGTATTTT. Amino acids: CASSPRLQGAEDTQYF.

This clone came up a few times. V is TRBV2 and J is TRBJ2-7; 7 bases align to TRBD1. The CDR3 spans 13 residues. With 6 bases clipped from V and 3 bases from J, the junction kept 5 bases outside the gene matches. Germline lookup yields CDR1 SNHLY and CDR2 FYNNEI. The DNA for the CDR3 is TGTGCCAGCAGGACAGGGAGTCGCTACGAGCAGTACTTC. Translating gives CASRTGSRYEQYF.

This chain connects TRBV30 to TRBJ1-4, with D possibly TRBD1 on 5 matching bases. Trimming left V 5 bases short and J 3 bases short, with 10 bases between. The CDR3 runs to 13 residues. CDR1 is GTSNPN and CDR2 is SVGIG in the germline V gene (reference sequence). The CDR3 reads CAWQGFPNEKLFF. The DNA of the CDR3 is TGTGCCTGGCAGGGATTTCCTAATGAAAAACTGTTTTTT.

Of note for this clone: Mismatch with germline at one junction end may stem from a read error. The J gene is TRBJ1-1, the V gene TRBV7-9; no clear D. Germline V gene sequence: CDR1 SEHNR, CDR2 FQNEAQ (reference sequence). This CDR3 contains 12 residues. The CDR3 is CASSDGNAEAFF. The CDR3, as DNA: TGTGCCAGCAGCGACGGGAACGCTGAAGCTTTCTTT.

The V and J genes are TRBV3-1 (or the pseudogene TRBV3-2) and TRBJ1-1; 8 nucleotides line up with TRBD1. This CDR3 contains 15 residues. CDR1 and CDR2 (germline): LGHDT, YNNKEL (reference sequence). The V gene end was trimmed by 4 bases and the J gene end by 1 base; junction bases not matched to a gene: 5. In DNA, the CDR3 is TGTGCCAGCAGCCCGGACAGGGTCCCGAACACTGAAGCTTTCTTT. It yields the protein CASSPDRVPNTEAFF.

This clone was detected only a few times. The chain is built from TRBV6-6 and TRBJ1-2; TRBD1 matches at 9 bases. The CDR3 extends over 13 amino acids. The germline V gene encodes CDR1 MNHNY and CDR2 SVGAGI (reference sequence). V shed 7 bases and J 8 bases; nucleotides not matched to a gene: 8. The CDR3 sequence: CASNPTGGVGYTF. CDR3 in DNA: TGTGCCAGCAACCCCACAGGGGGCGTAGGCTACACCTTC.

This chain links TRBV18 with TRBJ1-2; maybe TRBD1 (5 bases). Germline-derived CDR1 and CDR2 are KGHSH and LQKENI. V dropped 3 bases and J dropped 7 bases, with 18 bases sitting between them. This CDR3 spans 15 amino acids. The CDR3 here is CASSPRDGGAFGYTF. CDR3 in DNA: TGTGCCAGCTCACCGAGGGACGGAGGGGCCTTTGGCTACACCTTC.

This chain uses TRBV5-1 with TRBJ2-5; tentative D call: TRBD1 (7 bases). Germline loops: CDR1 SGHRS, CDR2 YFSETQ. The CDR3 is 14 amino acids. Trimming took off 3 bases at V and 2 bases at J, with 11 bases between the two ends. The CDR3 loop is CASSSGGIQETQYF. CDR3 nucleotides: TGCGCCAGCAGCTCAGGGGGGATTCAAGAGACCCAGTACTTC.

V usage is TRBV7-2 and J usage is TRBJ1-3; D gene unclear. The CDR3 runs to 15 residues. The germline V gene has CDR1 SGHTA and CDR2 FQGNSA. V was clipped by 1 base and J by 0 bases, with 7 bases between them. The CDR3 DNA reads TGTGCCAGCAGCTTAGGTGGCCTCTCTGGAAACACCATATATTTT. Protein: CASSLGGLSGNTIYF.

J is TRBJ1-2 and V is TRBV7-2, with 12 bases aligning to TRBD1. V shed 4 bases, J shed 3 bases, and the junction held 9 bases outside the gene matches. The germline V gene has CDR1 SGHTA and CDR2 FQGNSA. The CDR3 runs 17 residues. CDR3 coding DNA: TGTGCCAGCAGCTCGGCGCACGGGACAGGGGGCGACTATGGCTACACCTTC. Translated: CASSSAHGTGGDYGYTF.

The J gene is TRBJ2-3, the V gene TRBV5-5, with 7 bases matching TRBD1. The V gene's germline CDR1 is SGHKS and CDR2 YYEKEE (reference sequence). This CDR3 region has 17 residues. The ends lost 1 base at V and 3 bases at J; junction bases unmatched: 11. The CDR3 nucleotides are TGTGCCAGCAGCTTGAGGGGGCCGGGACGCGAGACAGATACGCAGTATTTT. This gives the protein CASSLRGPGRETDTQYF.

J is TRBJ2-2 and V is TRBV28; D may be TRBD1 (5 bases). Germline CDR1 reads MDHEN; CDR2 reads SYDVKM. Between the trimmed V and J ends, which lost 7 bases and 0 bases, there was a span of 18 bases. The length of the CDR3 is 17 residues. This CDR3 reads CASIQPQGATNTGELFF. The CDR3 region has the DNA TGTGCCAGCATCCAGCCGCAGGGTGCCACGAACACCGGGGAGCTGTTTTTT.

The chain uses TRBV18 and TRBJ1-3, with 8 bases fitting TRBD1. CDR1 and CDR2 (germline): KGHSH, LQKENI. This CDR3 has 18 residues. V dropped 3 bases and J dropped 0; count of bases not matched to a gene: 10. This CDR3 is CASSPRRAGGDSGNTIYF. CDR3 DNA: TGTGCCAGCTCACCGCGCCGGGCAGGGGGCGACTCTGGAAACACCATATATTTT.

V gene TRBV18 combines with J gene TRBJ1-4; D remains unclear. The CDR3 runs 16 residues. Germline V gene lookup returns CDR1 KGHSH and CDR2 LQKENI. The V end lost 3 bases, the J end lost 8 bases, and 19 bases lay between the germline ends. CDR3 DNA: TGTGCCAGCTCACCTTTCATGGCTGAGGGCCCCGAAAAACTGTTTTTT. This codes for CASSPFMAEGPEKLFF. The full variable domain, in which reference TRBV18 and TRBJ1-4 provide the parts outside the CDR3, is NAGVMQNPRHLVRRRGQEARLRCSPMKGHSHVYWYRQLPEEGLKFMVYLQKENIIDESGMPKERFSAEFPKEGPSILRIQQVVRGDSAAYFCASSPFMAEGPEKLFFGSGTQLSVL.

The chain employs TRBV28 and TRBJ2-7; D not resolved. The V gene's germline CDR1 is MDHEN and CDR2 SYDVKM. The CDR3 covers 14 residues. Deletions cut 7 bases from V and 0 bases from J, with 13 bases between. CDR3 DNA: TGTGCCAGCAACCCCCCAGGAAGCTCCTACGAGCAGTACTTC. It encodes CASNPPGSSYEQYF.

This clone was seen only once. The chain employs TRBV5-1 and TRBJ1-5; maybe TRBD1 (5 bases). The CDR3 is made up of 15 amino acids. Deletions cut 1 base from V and 5 bases from J, with 13 bases between. Germline CDR1 reads SGHRS; CDR2 reads YFSETQ. CDR3 bases: TGCGCCAGCAGCTTGCGCGGGATGGGGGATCAGCCCCAGCATTTT. Its translation: CASSLRGMGDQPQHF.

The chain couples TRBV10-3 to TRBJ2-2; 7 nucleotides agree with TRBD2. Germline-derived CDR1 and CDR2 are ENHRY and SYGVKD. Germline trimming cut 0 bases from V and 2 bases from J; bases unmatched to any gene: 3. CDR3 length: 16 residues. CDR3 loop: CAISESSGINTGELFF. CDR3 sequence (DNA): TGTGCCATCAGTGAGTCGAGCGGGATAAACACCGGGGAGCTGTTTTTT.

V is TRBV27 and J is TRBJ2-5; TRBD1 might be the D (5 bases). Deletions cut 3 bases from V and 0 bases from J, with 8 bases between. The CDR3 runs 14 residues. Per germline, CDR1 MNHEY and CDR2 SMNVEV (reference sequence). The CDR3 sequence: CASSFSGNQETQYF. DNA for the CDR3: TGTGCCAGCAGTTTTTCAGGGAACCAAGAGACCCAGTACTTC.

The chain joins TRBV5-1 to TRBJ2-3; TRBD2 matches 13 bases. Losses at the gene ends were 0 bases for V and 0 bases for J; bases not matched to a gene: 7. Germline V gene lookup returns CDR1 SGHRS and CDR2 YFSETQ. The CDR3 runs to 19 residues. CDR3 loop: CASSLVGTSGVSSTDTQYF. The CDR3 nucleotides are TGCGCCAGCAGCTTGGTGGGGACTAGCGGGGTCTCTAGCACAGATACGCAGTATTTT.

The V call is TRBV7-3, the J call TRBJ1-6, with TRBD1 identical over 8 bases. CDR1 SGHTA and CDR2 FQGTGA come from the germline V gene. CDR3 length: 13 amino acids. With 5 bases clipped from V and 10 bases from J, the junction kept 4 bases outside the gene matches. The CDR3 DNA reads TGTGCCAGCAGCCTGGACAGGGCATCACCCCTCCACTTT. Translating gives CASSLDRASPLHF.